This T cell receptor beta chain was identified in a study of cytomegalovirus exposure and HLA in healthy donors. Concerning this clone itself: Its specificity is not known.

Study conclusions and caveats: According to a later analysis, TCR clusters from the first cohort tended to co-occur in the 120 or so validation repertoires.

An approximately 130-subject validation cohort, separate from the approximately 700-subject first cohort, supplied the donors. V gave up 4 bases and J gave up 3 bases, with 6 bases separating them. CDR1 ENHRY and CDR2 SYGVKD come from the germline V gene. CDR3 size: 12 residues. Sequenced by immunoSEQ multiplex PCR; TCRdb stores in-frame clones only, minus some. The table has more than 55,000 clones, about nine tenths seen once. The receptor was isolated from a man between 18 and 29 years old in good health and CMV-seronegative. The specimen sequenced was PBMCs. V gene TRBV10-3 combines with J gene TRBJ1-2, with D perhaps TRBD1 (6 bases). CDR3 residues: CAISGTDYGYTF. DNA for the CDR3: TGTGCCATCAGTGGGACAGACTATGGCTACACCTTC.